This T cell receptor beta chain was recovered during a study of T-cell memory formation after mild COVID-19. Worth noting for this clonotype: Its antigen remains unidentified.

5'RACE primed from the constant segment yielded TCR alpha and TCR beta cDNA libraries bearing sample barcodes and UMIs. TCRdb used MiXCR to reprocess the 5' RACE reads, holding one entry per CDR3 protein. The sample holds more than 150,000 distinct CDR3 sequences; 20% to 25% are singletons and the top ten take 20% to 25%. The CDR3 has 13 residues. In germline, CDR1 is SQVTM, CDR2 ANQGSEA. The V and J ends lost 3 bases and 4 bases, in that order; junction bases with no gene match: 3. Points from the study as a whole: Detection of some responders pre-infection suggested pre-existing cross-reactive memory T cells participated. Nothing confirmed that second-wave clones peaking on day 37 were specific for SARS-CoV-2.

The sample taken for sequencing was PBMCs or a T cell subset sorted from them (not recorded which). The chain uses TRBV29-1 and TRBJ1-2; 9 bases are a match to TRBD1. This receptor was obtained from an adult woman who had mild COVID-19 (a few samples of this study predate the infection). Cell type and time point are not known. The CDR3 region has the DNA TGCAGCGTTGACGGGACAGGGCCCTATGGCTACACCTTC. Protein sequence: CSVDGTGPYGYTF.